This TCR beta chain was obtained from a study of cytomegalovirus exposure and HLA in healthy donors. Findings of the study overall: Links to common viral pathogens appeared, in a later analysis, for several of the most significant clusters. With later analysis, a missense DCLRE1C variant became linked to TCR beta V- and J-gene trimming. Per a later analysis, HLA-associated TCR beta chains showed more clonal expansion than other, equally common TCR beta chains.

Comment on this clone: Its target is not known.

J was trimmed by 11 bases and V by 3 bases; bases with no gene match: 12. The length of the CDR3 is 16 residues. Germline V gene data show CDR1 as MGHDK and CDR2 as SYGVNS. PCR involved 60 Vbeta and 13 Jbeta primers. Under the authors' procedure: In a later analysis, the count reached approximately 80 million unique TCR beta chains, with 10 million to 14 million shared. Some clones are missing from TCRdb's copy, which holds only in-frame ones; the method was immunoSEQ multiplex PCR. V, J and clone size are taken as reported in that table, and D and trimming were inferred from the DNA itself. The table has some 120,000 clones, roughly 82% seen once.

This TCR was recovered from a young woman in good health and CMV-seropositive. Sequencing input: PBMCs. V is TRBV25-1 and J is TRBJ1-5, with 11 bases matching TRBD1. CDR3: CASSDSGTGGEQSQHF. The CDR3 nucleotides read TGTGCCAGCAGTGATTCCGGGACAGGGGGGGAACAGTCCCAGCATTTT.